Each of the 22 T cell receptor beta chains below was sequenced from the same sample in a study of shared clonotypes between healthy human individuals. The assay was immunoSEQ multiplex PCR, and TCRdb's table has in-frame clones only and misses some. The table lists 600,000 to 750,000 clones, over 60% of them singletons, with about 1.7% in the top ten. Sequencing was carried out using memory CD4+ T cells sorted from blood. Documented subset: CD45RA-negative fraction. Source of these receptors: a woman under 40 in good health.

This chain links TRBV6-1 with TRBJ2-1, with a possible D match to TRBD1 (5 bases). Trimming took off 3 bases at V and 7 bases at J, with 19 bases between the two ends. Germline CDR1 MNHNS, CDR2 SASEGT. The CDR3 sequence is 16 residues long. CDR3 residues: CASSDDSLPGRNEQFF. CDR3 nucleotides: TGTGCCAGCAGTGATGACTCGCTCCCAGGGCGGAATGAGCAGTTCTTC.

The chain recombines TRBV18 with TRBJ1-2; tentative D call: TRBD1 (5 bases). The CDR3 totals 13 residues. Germline lookup yields CDR1 KGHSH and CDR2 LQKENI. V lost 5 bases and J 8 bases, leaving 15 bases between the germline ends. CDR3 nucleotide sequence: TGTGCCAGCTCAATGCCCGGGGCAAAAGGCTACACCTTC. Residues: CASSMPGAKGYTF.

The chain couples TRBV18 to TRBJ1-1; 9 bases align to TRBD1. Germline CDR1 reads KGHSH; CDR2 reads LQKENI. The length of the CDR3 is 15 residues. Trimming took 2 bases from V and 1 from J; bases not matched to a gene: 2. The CDR3 sequence: CASSPEGQGNTEAFF. The DNA of the CDR3 is TGTGCCAGCTCACCAGAGGGACAGGGGAACACTGAAGCTTTCTTT.

V usage is TRBV11-2 and J usage is TRBJ2-7, with TRBD1 matching over 7 bases. The V gene end was trimmed by 4 bases and the J gene end by 1 base; junction bases not matched to a gene: 4. The CDR3 loop spans 14 amino acids. Germline loops: CDR1 SGHAT, CDR2 FQNNGV. The DNA of the CDR3 is TGTGCCAGCAGCTCCCACAGGGGATCCTACGAGCAGTACTTC. Protein: CASSSHRGSYEQYF.

This clone was found once. The gene calls are TRBV7-9 and TRBJ2-1; 9 bases match TRBD2. The CDR3 has 15 amino acids. CDR1 SEHNR and CDR2 FQNEAQ come from the germline V gene (reference sequence). V lost 4 bases and J lost 7; bases outside the gene matches: 8. CDR3 amino acids: CASSSTSGPSNEQFF. CDR3 sequence (DNA): TGTGCCAGCAGCTCGACTAGCGGACCGTCGAATGAGCAGTTCTTC. The whole variable domain, remainder taken from reference TRBV7-9 and TRBJ2-1, is DTGVSQNPRHKITKRGQNVTFRCDPISEHNRLYWYRQTLGQGPEFLTYFQNEAQLEKSRLLSDRFSAERPKGSFSTLEIQRTEQGDSAMYLCASSSTSGPSNEQFFGPGTRLTVL.

This clone has more than one count but fewer than ten. The rearrangement links TRBV27 to TRBJ2-5, with TRBD2 matching 11 bases. Germline V gene sequence: CDR1 MNHEY, CDR2 SMNVEV (reference sequence). J was trimmed by 5 bases and V by 1 base; bases with no gene match: 6. The CDR3 extends over 16 amino acids. The CDR3 nucleotides are TGTGCCAGCAGTTTATATGTAGCGGGAGGGCGTGAGACCCAGTACTTC. Translation gives CASSLYVAGGRETQYF.

Remarks on this clone: Since a much larger clone is just one base distant, this may be a read error. The sample holds other DNA sequences that translate to the same CDR3. The V call is TRBV5-1, the J call TRBJ2-1; the D is unclear. The CDR3 is 15 amino acids. Germline loops: CDR1 SGHRS, CDR2 YFSETQ. V was clipped by 4 bases and J by 0 bases, with 11 bases between them. CDR3 residues: CASSLDSSSYNEQFF. CDR3 sequence (DNA): TGCGCCAGCAGCCTAGACTCGAGCTCCTACAATGAGCAGTTCTTC.

This chain links TRBV27 with TRBJ2-7, with 12 bases that match TRBD2. V dropped 2 bases and J dropped 7; count of bases not matched to a gene: 9. This CDR3 is built from 16 residues. The germline gives CDR1 MNHEY, CDR2 SMNVEV (reference sequence). CDR3 in amino acids: CASSLTGLAGAEEQYF. DNA for the CDR3: TGTGCCAGCAGTTTAACGGGACTAGCGGGTGCCGAGGAGCAGTACTTC.

The rearrangement joins TRBV5-4 to TRBJ2-7, with 10 bases identical to TRBD2. Trimming took 4 bases from V and 4 from J; bases not matched to a gene: 8. Germline assignment: CDR1 SGHNT and CDR2 YYREEE (reference sequence). There are 15 residues in the CDR3. This CDR3 is CASSPKAGGPYEQYF. CDR3 DNA: TGTGCCAGCAGCCCTAAAGCGGGAGGGCCATACGAGCAGTACTTC. Together with reference TRBV5-4 and TRBJ2-7, the CDR3 gives the full variable domain: ETGVTQSPTHLIKTRGQQVTLRCSSQSGHNTVSWYQQALGQGPQFIFQYYREEENGRGNFPPRFSGLQFPNYSSELNVNALELDDSALYLCASSPKAGGPYEQYFGPGTRLTVT.

V gene TRBV27 combines with J gene TRBJ2-1; D is possibly TRBD2 (6 bases). V was shortened by 2 bases and J by 6 bases, with 11 bases between the two germline ends. The germline V gene has CDR1 MNHEY and CDR2 SMNVEV (reference sequence). CDR3 length: 14 amino acids. The CDR3 DNA follows: TGTGCCAGCAGTTTAAGCGGAGGGGCCAATGAGCAGTTCTTC. This translates into CASSLSGGANEQFF.

Here the CDR3 reads CASSFTTPSTEAFF. CDR3 DNA: TGTGCCAGCAGTTTCACGACCCCTAGCACTGAAGCTTTCTTT. This chain links TRBV6-6 with TRBJ1-1, with no clear D. The germline V and J ends were trimmed by 4 bases and 4 bases, with 13 bases remaining between them. CDR1 and CDR2 (germline): MNHNY, SVGAGI (reference sequence). The CDR3 totals 14 residues.

The chain combines TRBV2 with TRBJ1-2, with D possibly TRBD1 on 5 matching bases. Germline CDR1 SNHLY, CDR2 FYNNEI. Trimming took 2 bases from V and 4 from J, leaving 14 bases between them. This CDR3 region has 15 residues. This CDR3 is CASSESGPRAYGYTF. The CDR3 region has the DNA TGTGCCAGCAGTGAATCGGGGCCAAGGGCCTATGGCTACACCTTC. The full variable domain, rest sourced from reference TRBV2 and TRBJ1-2, is EPEVTQTPSHQVTQMGQEVILRCVPISNHLYFYWYRQILGQKVEFLVSFYNNEISEKSEIFDDQFSVERPDGSNFTLKIRSTKLEDSAMYFCASSESGPRAYGYTFGSGTRLTVV.

This clone was observed a few times. This chain uses TRBV28 with TRBJ1-2; D is uncertain. Germline V gene sequence: CDR1 MDHEN, CDR2 SYDVKM. Trimming took off 4 bases at V and 7 bases at J, with 13 bases between the two ends. This CDR3 region has 13 residues. CDR3 region: CASSYSMRGGYTF. For the CDR3, the DNA is TGTGCCAGCAGTTATAGCATGCGGGGTGGCTACACCTTC.

V is TRBV5-1 and J is TRBJ2-1; D remains ambiguous. The germline gives CDR1 SGHRS, CDR2 YFSETQ. V was clipped by 5 bases and J by 10 bases, with 10 bases between them. The CDR3 contains 11 residues. This chain's CDR3 is CASSREGEQFF. CDR3 DNA: TGCGCCAGCAGTAGGGAAGGCGAGCAGTTCTTC.

The chain couples TRBV28 to TRBJ1-2; D is uncertain. The germline CDR1 and CDR2 sequences are MDHEN and SYDVKM. V shed 8 bases and J shed 0 bases, with 10 bases lying between them. There are 13 residues in the CDR3. As DNA, the CDR3 is TGTGCCAGCGAACCCGCGACTAACTATGGCTACACCTTC. This sequence encodes CASEPATNYGYTF.

The V gene is TRBV11-2, the J gene TRBJ2-5, with unresolved D. The CDR3 length is 13 residues. CDR1 and CDR2 (germline): SGHAT, FQNNGV. Trimming removed 2 bases from V and 4 bases from J, with 8 bases in between. CDR3 amino acids: CASSLRKGETQYF. The CDR3 DNA follows: TGTGCCAGCAGCTTAAGGAAGGGAGAGACCCAGTACTTC.

The chain is built from TRBV5-1 and TRBJ2-5; 11 positions match TRBD1. Unmatched junction bases numbered 12, after V lost 4 bases and J lost 10 bases. CDR1 and CDR2 (germline): SGHRS, YFSETQ. The CDR3 totals 15 residues. CDR3 sequence reads: CASSQGTGGLGDQYF. The CDR3 nucleotides read TGCGCCAGCAGCCAGGGGACAGGGGGGCTTGGAGACCAGTACTTC.

The rearrangement uses TRBV19 and TRBJ2-1; weak D call: TRBD1 (6 bases). The CDR3 extends over 15 amino acids. Trimming left V 0 bases short and J 8 bases short, with 14 bases between. Germline V gene data show CDR1 as LNHDA and CDR2 as SQIVND (reference sequence). The CDR3 is CASSIDRGSVDEQFF. The CDR3 DNA reads TGTGCCAGTAGTATAGACAGGGGATCCGTGGATGAGCAGTTCTTC.

The rearrangement joins TRBV5-4 to TRBJ2-7, with D tentatively TRBD2 (6 bases). V lost 0 bases and J lost 2, with 9 bases in between. CDR1 is SGHNT, CDR2 YYREEE, per germline (reference sequence). The CDR3 consists of 14 residues. The DNA for the CDR3 is TGTGCCAGCAGCTTGGATGGAGGGACCTACGAGCAGTACTTC. Translated, it gives CASSLDGGTYEQYF.

The rearrangement links TRBV4-1 to TRBJ2-7; 13 bases agree with TRBD2. This CDR3 region has 17 residues. V gave up 1 base and J gave up 5 bases; unmatched junction bases: 8. Germline values: CDR1 MGHRA, CDR2 YSYEKL. The DNA of the CDR3 is TGCGCCAGCAGCCAAGTGCAACTAGCGGGAGGGCTCAACGAGCAGTACTTC. Translated, it gives CASSQVQLAGGLNEQYF.

CDR3 protein: CSVGLQEGTEAFF. CDR3 nucleotides: TGCAGCGTTGGCCTGCAGGAGGGCACTGAAGCTTTCTTT. The V gene is TRBV29-1, the J gene TRBJ1-1, with no clear D. The CDR3 spans 13 residues. CDR1 SQVTM and CDR2 ANQGSEA come from the germline V gene. Between the trimmed V and J ends, which lost 4 bases and 4 bases, there was a span of 13 bases. Together with reference TRBV29-1 and TRBJ1-1, the CDR3 gives the full variable domain: SAVISQKPSRDICQRGTSLTIQCQVDSQVTMMFWYRQQPGQSLTLIATANQGSEATYESGFVIDKFPISRPNLTFSTLTVSNMSPEDSSIYLCSVGLQEGTEAFFGQGTRLTVV.

The chain couples TRBV5-1 to TRBJ2-7; possibly TRBD1 or TRBD2 for D (6 bases each). This CDR3 is 14 amino acids long. Germline CDR1 is SGHRS and CDR2 is YFSETQ. V gave up 0 bases and J gave up 9 bases, with 16 bases separating them. CDR3 in amino acids: CASSLGGSGEVQYF. In DNA form, the CDR3 reads TGCGCCAGCAGCTTGGGTGGATCAGGGGAGGTGCAGTACTTC.